These 14 T cell receptor beta chains came from one sample sequenced in a study of blood T cell repertoires in COVID-19 (TCRdb year 2020). The library was obtained by the immunoSEQ multiplex PCR assay. TCRdb mirrors the immuneACCESS table, restricted to in-frame sequences. Some clones are absent from its copies; in checked studies, under half trace to an unresolved V gene, and the reason for the others is unknown. The sample table shows about 290,000 clones, and roughly 89% are seen once. The ten largest account for over 8.5% of the sample. The sequenced sample was peripheral blood. These receptors came from a woman under 40 with COVID-19, enrolled during active disease.

In this sample, this clone turned up a few times. The V and J genes are TRBV3-1 (or the pseudogene TRBV3-2) and TRBJ1-1, with TRBD1 as a possible D gene (5 bases). Trimming took off 1 base at V and 8 bases at J, with 14 bases between the two ends. CDR1 and CDR2 from the germline V gene are LGHDT and YNNKEL (reference sequence). The CDR3 loop spans 14 amino acids. In DNA form, the CDR3 reads TGTGCCAGCAGCCAAGTAATTAGCAGGGCGGAAGCTTTCTTT. Translation: CASSQVISRAEAFF.

The V and J genes are TRBV14 and TRBJ2-3, with 8 bases fitting TRBD2. V dropped 6 bases and J dropped 4; count of bases not matched to a gene: 9. The CDR3 extends over 15 amino acids. Per germline, CDR1 SGHDN and CDR2 FVKESK. CDR3 region: CASRGSGEVADTQYF. CDR3 nucleotide sequence: TGTGCCAGCAGGGGTAGCGGGGAAGTGGCAGATACGCAGTATTTT.

The chain employs TRBV5-1 and TRBJ1-3; D is possibly TRBD1 (6 bases). Trimming stripped 5 bases from V and 0 bases from J, with 12 bases between. CDR1 is SGHRS, CDR2 YFSETQ, per germline. This CDR3 has 15 residues. The CDR3 here is CASSYTGTSGNTIYF. The CDR3 DNA reads as TGCGCCAGCAGTTATACAGGGACCTCTGGAAACACCATATATTTT.

The chain has TRBV27 and TRBJ2-7; 9 bases are shared with TRBD2. Germline-derived CDR1 and CDR2 are MNHEY and SMNVEV (reference sequence). The trim removed 6 bases at V and 2 bases at J, leaving 8 bases unmatched. This CDR3 spans 15 amino acids. CDR3 bases: TGTGCCAGCAGCCGCGCGGGGGGGCCCACCTACGAGCAGTACTTC. This sequence encodes CASSRAGGPTYEQYF.

The rearrangement links TRBV2 to TRBJ2-1, with 12 bases matching TRBD2. There are 17 residues in the CDR3. Germline V gene sequence: CDR1 SNHLY, CDR2 FYNNEI. Trimming at V came to 8 bases and at J to 2 bases, leaving 10 bases not matched to a gene. CDR3 loop: CASRTTRTSGAYNEQFF. The CDR3 DNA reads as TGTGCCAGCCGAACAACCCGGACTAGCGGGGCCTACAATGAGCAGTTCTTC.

The chain is built from TRBV6-5 and TRBJ1-1, with D tentatively TRBD1 (6 bases). The CDR3 contains 15 residues. From germline, CDR1 is MNHEY and CDR2 SVGAGI. Trimming cost V 6 bases and J 1 base, with 15 bases left between them. The CDR3 loop is CASSPLQGANTEAFF. The CDR3 bases are TGTGCCAGCAGCCCGTTACAGGGCGCGAACACTGAAGCTTTCTTT.

V is TRBV11-2 and J is TRBJ1-2; D ambiguous. Germline CDR1 is SGHAT and CDR2 is FQNNGV. The CDR3 extends over 11 amino acids. The V end was cut by 5 bases, the J end by 7 bases, with 8 bases between. This CDR3 reads CASSPEGGYTF. CDR3 nucleotides: TGTGCCAGCAGCCCAGAGGGTGGCTACACCTTC.

V and J are TRBV6-1 and TRBJ1-2; 7 positions match TRBD1. CDR3 size: 15 residues. V dropped 2 bases and J dropped 8; count of bases not matched to a gene: 11. Germline-derived CDR1 and CDR2 are MNHNS and SASEGT. The CDR3 bases are TGTGCCAGCAGTGAAAGGGGGCCGAGAATCGGGGGCTACACCTTC. Its protein is CASSERGPRIGGYTF.

This chain connects TRBV3-1 (or the pseudogene TRBV3-2) to TRBJ1-1; perhaps TRBD1 as D (5 bases). The V gene's germline CDR1 is LGHDT and CDR2 YNNKEL (reference sequence). V was pared by 1 base and J by 3 bases, with 12 bases between. The CDR3 consists of 15 residues. DNA for the CDR3: TGTGCCAGCAGCCAAGGGGCAGGGATGGACACTGAAGCTTTCTTT. Translation gives CASSQGAGMDTEAFF.

This clone has just one count. This rearrangement joins TRBV7-8 to TRBJ2-7; TRBD1 matches at 7 bases. This CDR3 comprises 13 residues. Per germline, CDR1 SGHVS and CDR2 FQNEAQ. Unmatched junction bases numbered 4, after V lost 5 bases and J lost 3 bases. In nucleotides, the CDR3 is TGTGCCAGCAGCCCCGACAGGGTCTACGAGCAGTACTTC. Its translation: CASSPDRVYEQYF. Looking up the rest from reference TRBV7-8 and TRBJ2-7 gives the full variable domain: GAGVSQSPRYKVAKRGQDVALRCDPISGHVSLFWYQQALGQGPEFLTYFQNEAQLDKSGLPSDRFFAERPEGSVSTLKIQRTQQEDSAVYLCASSPDRVYEQYFGPGTRLTVT.

This chain connects TRBV7-9 to TRBJ1-2; D is uncertain. The CDR3 consists of 13 residues. V was cut by 5 bases and J by 4 bases, with 11 bases left in between. Germline V gene data show CDR1 as SEHNR and CDR2 as FQNEAQ (reference sequence). CDR3 sequence: CASSPGRTYGYTF. CDR3 in DNA: TGTGCCAGCAGCCCCGGGAGGACCTATGGCTACACCTTC.

CDR3: CASSEALRGGEGYTF. CDR3 sequence (DNA): TGTGCCAGCAGTGAAGCGCTTCGAGGGGGTGAGGGCTACACCTTC. V usage is TRBV2 and J usage is TRBJ1-2, with a tentative D call TRBD1 (6 bases). The CDR3 has 15 amino acids. CDR1 SNHLY and CDR2 FYNNEI come from the germline V gene. Between the trimmed V and J ends, which lost 0 bases and 8 bases, there was a span of 16 bases.

The chain joins TRBV19 to TRBJ1-3; a possible D gene is TRBD1 (6 bases). V was trimmed by 5 bases and J by 2 bases, leaving 10 bases between them. This CDR3 has 14 residues. Germline V gives CDR1 LNHDA, CDR2 SQIVND (reference sequence). The CDR3 bases are TGTGCCAGTAGTCCTTGGACAGCTGGAAACACCATATATTTT. Translated, it gives CASSPWTAGNTIYF.

The chain links TRBV4-1 to TRBJ1-3, with unresolved D. V shed 1 base and J shed 1 base, with 8 bases lying between them. The CDR3 is 15 amino acids. Germline V gene data show CDR1 as MGHRA and CDR2 as YSYEKL. The CDR3 sequence: CASSQVGVSGNTIYF. The CDR3 coding sequence is TGCGCCAGCAGCCAAGTCGGGGTTTCTGGAAACACCATATATTTT.